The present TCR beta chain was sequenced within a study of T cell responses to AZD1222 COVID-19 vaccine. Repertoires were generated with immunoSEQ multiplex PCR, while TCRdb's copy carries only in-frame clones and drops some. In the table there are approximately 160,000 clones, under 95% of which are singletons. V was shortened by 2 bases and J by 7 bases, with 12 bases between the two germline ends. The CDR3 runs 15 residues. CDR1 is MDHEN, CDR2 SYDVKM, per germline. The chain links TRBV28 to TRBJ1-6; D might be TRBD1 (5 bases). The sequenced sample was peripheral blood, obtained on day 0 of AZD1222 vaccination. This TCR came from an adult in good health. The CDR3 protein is CASSLGGGTNSPLHF. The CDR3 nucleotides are TGTGCCAGCAGTTTAGGCGGGGGTACAAATTCACCCCTCCACTTT.